This TCR beta chain is from a study of human CD8 memory T cell subsets. The CDR3 loop spans 15 amino acids. The germline CDR1 and CDR2 sequences are SEHNR and FQNEAQ (reference sequence). TCR beta libraries were made by UMI-labeled 5' RACE. One entry per CDR3 protein, without DNA, is what TCRdb gives after re-calling the 5' RACE reads. The sample has approximately 10,000 distinct CDR3 sequences. The sample consisted of CD8+ stem-like memory T cells (TSCM and TCM) sorted from PBMCs. Subset described: stem-like memory CD8 T cells (TSTEM), CCR7+ PD-1- TIGIT-. The clonotype was recovered from a human donor in good health. V gene TRBV7-9 combines with J gene TRBJ2-5; TCRdb returns TRBD2, unconfirmable since there is no DNA. CDR3 amino acids: CASSPVSGSRETQYF.